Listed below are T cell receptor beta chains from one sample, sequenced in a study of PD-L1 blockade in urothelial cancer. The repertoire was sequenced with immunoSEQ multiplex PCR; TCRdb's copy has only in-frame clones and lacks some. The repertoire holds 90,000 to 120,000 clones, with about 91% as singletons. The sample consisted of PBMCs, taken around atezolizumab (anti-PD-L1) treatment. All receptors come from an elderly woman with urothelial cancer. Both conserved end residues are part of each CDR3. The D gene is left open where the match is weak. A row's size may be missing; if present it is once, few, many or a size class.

CDR3nt: TGTGCCAGCAGTTTCCCGGGACTGGGCTACGAGCAGTACTTC; CDR3aa: CASSFPGLGYEQYF; d_gene: .; v_gene: TRBV28; abundance: .; j_gene: TRBJ2-7
CDR3nt: TGTGCCAGCAGGGACAGGGGAGGGTACGAGCAGTACTTC; CDR3aa: CASRDRGGYEQYF; d_gene: TRBD1; v_gene: TRBV6-6; abundance: once; j_gene: TRBJ2-7
CDR3nt: TGCAGCGTCGCGGGACAGAGAAACACAGATACGCAGTATTTT; CDR3aa: CSVAGQRNTDTQYF; d_gene: .; v_gene: TRBV29-1; abundance: .; j_gene: TRBJ2-3
CDR3nt: TGTGCCAGCACCACAGGGACTGGAAACACCATATATTTT; CDR3aa: CASTTGTGNTIYF; d_gene: .; v_gene: TRBV6-5; abundance: .; j_gene: TRBJ1-3
CDR3nt: TGTGCCAGCAGCGTCGCGGGACAGGGGAACACTGAAGCTTTCTTT; CDR3aa: CASSVAGQGNTEAFF; d_gene: TRBD1; v_gene: TRBV7-3; abundance: .; j_gene: TRBJ1-1
CDR3nt: TGTGCCAGCTCACCCTCCGTCGAGACTGAAGCTTTCTTT; CDR3aa: CASSPSVETEAFF; d_gene: .; v_gene: TRBV18; abundance: few; j_gene: TRBJ1-1
CDR3nt: TGTGCCAGCAGCCAAGTCGCCGGGACTAGCGGGAGCACCTACAATGAGCAGTTCTTC; CDR3aa: CASSQVAGTSGSTYNEQFF; d_gene: TRBD2; v_gene: TRBV4-2; abundance: .; j_gene: TRBJ2-1
CDR3nt: TGTGCCAGCAGTCCATGGGACTATCTCTCCAATGAGCAGTTCTTC; CDR3aa: CASSPWDYLSNEQFF; d_gene: TRBD2; v_gene: TRBV27; abundance: .; j_gene: TRBJ2-1
CDR3nt: TGTGCCTGCTTCGGGAACGGCTACACCTTC; CDR3aa: CACFGNGYTF; d_gene: .; v_gene: TRBV30; abundance: .; j_gene: TRBJ1-2
CDR3nt: TGTGCCTGGAGTACAGGGGGCTCTGGAAACACCATATATTTT; CDR3aa: CAWSTGGSGNTIYF; d_gene: TRBD1; v_gene: TRBV30; abundance: .; j_gene: TRBJ1-3
CDR3nt: TGTGCCTGGAGTGAGGAAAAGCGGTTTAGGGCCCAGCATTTT; CDR3aa: CAWSEEKRFRAQHF; d_gene: .; v_gene: TRBV30; abundance: .; j_gene: TRBJ1-5
CDR3nt: TGTGCCACCAGCAGCGGGATGAAAGAGACCCAGTACTTC; CDR3aa: CATSSGMKETQYF; d_gene: .; v_gene: TRBV15; abundance: .; j_gene: TRBJ2-5
CDR3nt: TGTGCAAGTCGCTTTCCCTCTGTTCTTCAGTACTTC; CDR3aa: CASRFPSVLQYF; d_gene: .; v_gene: TRBV12-2; abundance: once; j_gene: TRBJ2-7
CDR3nt: TGCGCCAGCAGCTTGCAAATTAGGGAGGACCCCTACAATGAGCAGTTCTTC; CDR3aa: CASSLQIREDPYNEQFF; d_gene: .; v_gene: TRBV5-1; abundance: .; j_gene: TRBJ2-1
CDR3nt: TGTGCCAGCACTGGGAGAAATCAAGATACGCAGTATTTT; CDR3aa: CASTGRNQDTQYF; d_gene: .; v_gene: TRBV28; abundance: .; j_gene: TRBJ2-3
CDR3nt: TGTGCCAGCAGCTCCGACCAGGGACAGGGTTTCGAGCAGTACTTC; CDR3aa: CASSSDQGQGFEQYF; d_gene: TRBD1; v_gene: TRBV7-3; abundance: .; j_gene: TRBJ2-7
CDR3nt: TGTGCCAGCAGCACTAGCTTCCACGAGCAGTACTTC; CDR3aa: CASSTSFHEQYF; d_gene: .; v_gene: TRBV14; abundance: .; j_gene: TRBJ2-7